This note documents a single TCR beta chain sequence. Antigen specificity is unknown. TCRdb's copy holds only in-frame clones and misses some; the assay was immunoSEQ multiplex PCR. Among about 59,000 clones listed, approximately 94% were seen once. This specimen belongs to a study of graft-versus-host responses after intestinal transplantation. Study information: Multivisceral, liver-intestinal, or isolated intestinal transplants were given to recipients. Anti-thymocyte globulin was used for induction in all recipients, who then took tacrolimus and steroids for roughly 3 years.

Study-wide findings and caveats: Recipient marrow contained GvH clones, some of which appeared first in ileum or blood. The study found high graft-versus-host to host-versus-graft clonal ratios in allografts of patients with graft-donor T cell macrochimerism.

The clonotype comes from a human donor who was the organ donor for an intestinal transplant. The sample here was unstimulated CD4+ T cells sorted from spleen or lymph node cells, taken before transplant.

This CDR3 is CSVQGSNQPQHF. Written as DNA, the CDR3 is TGCAGCGTTCAGGGTAGCAATCAGCCCCAGCATTTT. The V call is TRBV29-1, the J call TRBJ1-5; tentative D call: TRBD1 (5 bases). V lost 5 bases and J 0 bases, leaving 5 bases between the germline ends. The CDR3 contains 12 residues. Germline assignment: CDR1 SQVTM and CDR2 ANQGSEA.